This T cell receptor (beta chain) is from a study of Ad26.COV2.S vaccination and SARS-CoV-2 variants. The CDR3 consists of 14 residues. With V trimmed by 3 bases and J by 3 bases, 2 bases remained unmatched. CDR1 is SGHRS, CDR2 YFSETQ, per germline. Data came from immunoSEQ multiplex PCR; TCRdb stores just in-frame clones and leaves some out. This table has over 90,000 clones, around 82% appearing once. About this clone: Its antigen is not known.

The study's findings and limits: Vaccinees reportedly had broad spike-specific CD8+ and CD4+ T cell responses.

The V and J genes are TRBV5-1 and TRBJ1-4, with TRBD1 matching over 7 bases. The sequence derives from a human donor who had recovered from COVID-19. The sample was peripheral blood, taken after recovery from COVID-19. The CDR3, as DNA: TGCGCCAGCAGCTCCACAGGGGCTAATGAAAAACTGTTTTTT. Its translation is CASSSTGANEKLFF.